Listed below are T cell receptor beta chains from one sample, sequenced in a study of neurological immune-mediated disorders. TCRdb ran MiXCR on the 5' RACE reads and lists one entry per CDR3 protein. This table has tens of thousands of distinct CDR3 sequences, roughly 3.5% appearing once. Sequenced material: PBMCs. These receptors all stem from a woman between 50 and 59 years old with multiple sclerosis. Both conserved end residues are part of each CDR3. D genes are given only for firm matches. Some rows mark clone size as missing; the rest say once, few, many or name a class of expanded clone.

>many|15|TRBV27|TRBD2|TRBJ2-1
CASSSSGGAYNEQFF
TGTGCCAGCAGTTCTAGCGGGGGGGCCTACAATGAGCAGTTCTTC
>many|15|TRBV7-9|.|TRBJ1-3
CASSPTGGFGNTIYF
TGTGCCAGCAGCCCGACTGGGGGGTTTGGAAACACCATATATTTT
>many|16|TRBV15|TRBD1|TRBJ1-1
CATSREYGTGDPEAFF
TGTGCCACCAGCAGGGAGTACGGGACAGGGGATCCTGAAGCTTTCTTT
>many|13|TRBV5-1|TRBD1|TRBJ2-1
CASGTGSLNEQFF
TGCGCCAGCGGGACAGGGTCACTTAATGAGCAGTTCTTC
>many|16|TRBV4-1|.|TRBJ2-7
CASSQAVQGPNYEQYF
TGCGCCAGCAGCCAAGCTGTCCAGGGGCCCAACTACGAGCAGTACTTC
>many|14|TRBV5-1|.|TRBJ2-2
CASKELQNTGELFF
TGCGCCAGCAAGGAGCTACAGAACACCGGGGAGCTGTTTTTT
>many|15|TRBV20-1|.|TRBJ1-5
CSASRASQGNQPQHF
TGCAGTGCTTCCCGAGCCTCCCAGGGCAATCAGCCCCAGCATTTT
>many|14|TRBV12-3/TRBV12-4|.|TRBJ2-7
CASSVRKSLYEQYF
TGTGCCAGCAGTGTCCGAAAGTCCCTCTACGAGCAGTACTTC
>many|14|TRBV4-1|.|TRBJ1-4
CASSQGPGWEKLFF
TGCGCCAGCAGCCAAGGGCCAGGGTGGGAAAAACTGTTTTTT
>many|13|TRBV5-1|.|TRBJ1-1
CASSSRANTEAFF
TGCGCCAGCAGCTCAAGAGCGAACACTGAAGCTTTCTTT
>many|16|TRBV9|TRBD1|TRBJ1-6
CASSSRDSNVGSPLHF
TGTGCCAGCAGCTCCCGGGACAGTAACGTGGGTTCACCCCTCCACTTT
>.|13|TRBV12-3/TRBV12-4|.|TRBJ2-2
CASSPRQEKELFF
TGTGCCAGCAGTCCGCGACAGGAAAAGGAGCTGTTTTTT
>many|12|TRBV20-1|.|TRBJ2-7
CSALSPPYEQYF
TGCAGTGCTCTCTCGCCCCCCTACGAGCAGTACTTC
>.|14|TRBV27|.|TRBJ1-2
CASRTGTPPGGYTF
TGTGCCAGCAGAACCGGGACACCCCCAGGCGGCTACACCTTC
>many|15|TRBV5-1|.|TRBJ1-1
CASSYGWGRVPEAFF
TGCGCCAGCAGCTACGGCTGGGGTAGGGTCCCTGAAGCTTTCTTT
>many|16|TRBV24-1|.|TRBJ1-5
CATSPGFPYQHQPQHF
TGTGCCACCAGCCCAGGGTTTCCCTACCAACATCAGCCCCAGCATTTT
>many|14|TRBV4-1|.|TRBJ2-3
CASSQVSGADTQYF
TGCGCCAGCAGCCAAGTTAGTGGCGCAGATACGCAGTATTTT
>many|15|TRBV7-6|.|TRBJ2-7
CASSLAARSSYEQYF
TGTGCCAGCAGCTTAGCGGCCCGGAGCTCCTACGAGCAGTACTTC
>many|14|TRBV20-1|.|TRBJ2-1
CSARASEGDNEQFF
TGCAGTGCTAGAGCTAGCGAAGGAGACAATGAGCAGTTCTTC
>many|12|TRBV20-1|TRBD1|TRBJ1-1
CSARQGDTEAFF
TGCAGTGCGCGACAGGGGGACACTGAAGCTTTCTTT
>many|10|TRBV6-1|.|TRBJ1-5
CASSYQPQHF
TGTGCCAGCAGTTACCAGCCCCAGCATTTT
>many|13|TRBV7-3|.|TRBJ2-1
CASSLMRNDEQFF
TGTGCCAGCAGCTTAATGCGTAACGATGAGCAGTTCTTC
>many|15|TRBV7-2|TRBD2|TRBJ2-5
CASSLDGTSSKTQYF
TGTGCCAGCAGCTTAGACGGGACTAGCAGCAAGACCCAGTACTTC
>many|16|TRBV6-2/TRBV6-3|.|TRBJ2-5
CASSYSEWRIQETQYF
TGTGCCAGCAGTTACTCGGAGTGGCGGATACAAGAGACCCAGTACTTC
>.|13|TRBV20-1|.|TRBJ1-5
CSARTAVNKTQNF
TGCAGTGCTAGGACTGCCGTCAATAAGACCCAGAATTTT
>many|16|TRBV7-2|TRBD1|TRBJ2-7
CASSPSTGFDSYEQYF
TGTGCCAGCAGCCCGTCGACAGGGTTTGACTCCTACGAGCAGTACTTC
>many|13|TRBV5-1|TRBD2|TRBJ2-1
CASIRTSGTEQFF
TGCGCCAGCATAAGGACTAGCGGAACTGAGCAGTTCTTC
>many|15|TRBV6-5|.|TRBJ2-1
CASSPNTNSYNEQFF
TGTGCCAGCAGTCCAAACACGAATTCCTACAATGAGCAGTTCTTC
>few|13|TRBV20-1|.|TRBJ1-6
CSTGPGMNSTLNF
TGCAGTACCGGCCCAGGGATGAATTCAACCCTCAACTTT
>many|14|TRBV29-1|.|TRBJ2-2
CSVGGSIGTGELFF
TGCAGCGTTGGGGGCAGCATCGGCACCGGGGAGCTGTTTTTT
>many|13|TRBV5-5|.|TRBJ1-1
CASSLLTSTEAFF
TGTGCCAGCAGCTTGTTAACGAGCACTGAAGCTTTCTTT
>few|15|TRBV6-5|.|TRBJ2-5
CASSHAGIEGETQYF
TGTGCCAGCAGTCACGCGGGAATAGAGGGGGAGACCCAGTACTTC
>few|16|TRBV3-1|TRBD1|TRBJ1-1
CASSDQGALVYTEAFF
TGTGCCAGCAGCGACCAGGGGGCCCTAGTGTACACTGAAGCTTTCTTT
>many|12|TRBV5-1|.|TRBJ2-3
CASSLVGDTQYF
TGCGCCAGCAGCTTGGTGGGGGATACGCAGTATTTT
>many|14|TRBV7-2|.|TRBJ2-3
CASSFGGSSDTQYF
TGTGCCAGCAGCTTCGGGGGCTCGTCGGATACGCAGTATTTT
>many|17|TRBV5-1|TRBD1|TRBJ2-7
CASDSRDSHFQSYEQYF
TGCGCCAGCGACTCCCGGGACAGCCACTTTCAATCCTACGAGCAGTACTTC
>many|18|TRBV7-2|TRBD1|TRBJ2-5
CASSLVASGTGIWDTQYF
TGTGCCAGCAGCTTAGTAGCTTCCGGGACAGGGATTTGGGATACCCAGTACTTC
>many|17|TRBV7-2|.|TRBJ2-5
CASSPKSGTQFRETQYF
TGTGCCAGCAGTCCAAAGTCGGGGACTCAATTCCGGGAGACCCAGTACTTC
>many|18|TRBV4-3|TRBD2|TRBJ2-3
CASSQDLAGGLGTDTQYF
TGCGCCAGCAGCCAAGACCTAGCGGGGGGGTTGGGCACAGATACGCAGTATTTT
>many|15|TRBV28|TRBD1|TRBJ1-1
CASSFEGARGTEAFF
TGTGCCAGCAGTTTTGAGGGGGCGAGGGGCACTGAAGCTTTCTTT
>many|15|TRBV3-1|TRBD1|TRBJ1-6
CASSPTGTGNSPLHF
TGTGCCAGCAGCCCGACCGGGACAGGGAATTCACCCCTCCACTTT
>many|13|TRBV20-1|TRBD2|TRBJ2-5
CSARPGLAETQYF
TGCAGTGCTAGACCTGGACTAGCGGAGACCCAGTACTTC
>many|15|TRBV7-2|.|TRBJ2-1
CASNPAAGTYNEQFF
TGTGCCAGCAACCCTGCTGCAGGCACCTACAATGAGCAGTTCTTC
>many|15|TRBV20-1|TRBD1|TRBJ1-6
CSARTGSTWNSPLHF
TGCAGTGCGCGGACAGGATCGACTTGGAATTCACCCCTCCACTTT
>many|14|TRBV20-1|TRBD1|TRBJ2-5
CSARSDRGGATQYF
TGCAGTGCTAGAAGCGACAGGGGAGGCGCGACCCAGTACTTC
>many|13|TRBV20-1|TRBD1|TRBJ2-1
CSASLDRYNEQFF
TGCAGTGCTTCCTTGGACAGGTACAATGAGCAGTTCTTC
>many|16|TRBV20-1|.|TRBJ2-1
CSATRDGGGSYNEQFF
TGCAGTGCAACCCGTGATGGCGGGGGCTCTTACAATGAGCAGTTCTTC
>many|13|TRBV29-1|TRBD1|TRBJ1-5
CSAQGQGGQPQHF
TGCAGCGCCCAGGGACAGGGCGGTCAGCCCCAGCATTTT
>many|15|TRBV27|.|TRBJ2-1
CASSIRGYDYNEQFF
TGTGCCAGCAGTATCAGGGGATATGACTACAATGAGCAGTTCTTC
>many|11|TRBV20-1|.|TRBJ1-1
CRPTKRGEAFF
TGCAGACCCACCAAGCGGGGCGAAGCTTTCTTT
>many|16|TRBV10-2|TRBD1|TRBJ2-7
CASPPSRDRGSDEQYF
TGCGCCAGCCCCCCATCCCGGGACAGGGGGAGCGACGAGCAGTACTTC
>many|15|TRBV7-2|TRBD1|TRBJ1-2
CASSFQGATLYGYTF
TGTGCCAGCAGCTTTCAGGGGGCCACCCTCTATGGCTACACCTTC
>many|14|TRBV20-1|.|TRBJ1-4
CSARDGPGAEKLFF
TGCAGTGCTAGGGATGGGCCAGGGGCTGAAAAACTGTTTTTT